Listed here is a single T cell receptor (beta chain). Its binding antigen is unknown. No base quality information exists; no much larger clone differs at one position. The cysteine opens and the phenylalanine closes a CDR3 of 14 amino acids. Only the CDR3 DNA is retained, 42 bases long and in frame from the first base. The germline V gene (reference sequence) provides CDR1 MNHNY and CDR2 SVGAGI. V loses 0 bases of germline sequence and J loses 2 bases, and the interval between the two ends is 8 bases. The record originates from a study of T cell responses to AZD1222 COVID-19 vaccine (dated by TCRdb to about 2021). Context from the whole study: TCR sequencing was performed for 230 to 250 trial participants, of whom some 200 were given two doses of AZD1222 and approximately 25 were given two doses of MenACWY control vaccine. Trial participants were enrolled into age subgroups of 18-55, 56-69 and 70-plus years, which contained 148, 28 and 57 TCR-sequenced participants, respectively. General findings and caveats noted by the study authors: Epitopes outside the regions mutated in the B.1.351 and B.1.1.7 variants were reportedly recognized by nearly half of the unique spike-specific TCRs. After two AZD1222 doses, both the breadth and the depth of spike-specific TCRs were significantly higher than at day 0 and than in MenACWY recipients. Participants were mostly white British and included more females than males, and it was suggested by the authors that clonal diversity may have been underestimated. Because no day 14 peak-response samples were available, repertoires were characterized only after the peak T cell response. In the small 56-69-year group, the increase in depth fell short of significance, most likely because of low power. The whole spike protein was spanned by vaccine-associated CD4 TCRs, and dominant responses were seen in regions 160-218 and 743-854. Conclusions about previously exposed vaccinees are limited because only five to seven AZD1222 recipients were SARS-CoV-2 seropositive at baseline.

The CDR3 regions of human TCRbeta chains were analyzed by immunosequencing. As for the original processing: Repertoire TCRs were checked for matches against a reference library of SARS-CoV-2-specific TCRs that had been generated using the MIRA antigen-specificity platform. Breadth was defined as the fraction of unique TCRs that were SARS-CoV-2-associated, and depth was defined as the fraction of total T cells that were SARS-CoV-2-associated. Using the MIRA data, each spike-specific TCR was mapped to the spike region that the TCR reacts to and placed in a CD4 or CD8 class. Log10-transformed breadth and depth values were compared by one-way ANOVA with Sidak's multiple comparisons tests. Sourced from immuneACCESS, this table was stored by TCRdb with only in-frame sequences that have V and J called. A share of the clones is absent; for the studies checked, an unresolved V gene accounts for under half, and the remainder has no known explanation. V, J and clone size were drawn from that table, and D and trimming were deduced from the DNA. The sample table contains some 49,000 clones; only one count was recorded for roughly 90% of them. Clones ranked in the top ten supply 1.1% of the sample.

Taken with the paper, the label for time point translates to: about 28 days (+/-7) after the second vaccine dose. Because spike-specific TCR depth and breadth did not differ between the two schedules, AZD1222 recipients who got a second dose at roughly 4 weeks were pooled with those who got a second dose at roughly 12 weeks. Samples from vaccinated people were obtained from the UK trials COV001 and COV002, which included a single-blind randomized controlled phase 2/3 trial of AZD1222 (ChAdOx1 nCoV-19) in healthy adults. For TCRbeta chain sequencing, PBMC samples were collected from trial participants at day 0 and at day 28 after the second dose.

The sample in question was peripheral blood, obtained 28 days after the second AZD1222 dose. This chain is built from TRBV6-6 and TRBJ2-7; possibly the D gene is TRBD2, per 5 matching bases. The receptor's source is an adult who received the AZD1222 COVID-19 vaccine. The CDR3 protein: CASSYSNGAYEQYF. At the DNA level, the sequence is TGTGCCAGCAGTTACTCGAACGGGGCCTACGAGCAGTACTTC.